This T cell receptor (beta chain) appears in the sequencing data of a study of cytomegalovirus exposure and HLA in healthy donors. General observations from the study: An apparent linkage of common viral pathogens to several of the most significant clusters emerged in a later analysis. There were 150 or so TCR beta chains listed as cytomegalovirus-associated.

The PCR contained 60 Vbeta and 13 Jbeta primers. Using immunoSEQ multiplex PCR, the repertoire was profiled, and TCRdb retains in-frame clones only, with some absent. The top ten hold over 9% of the sample, which has 100,000 or so clones, roughly 80% seen once. This clone has just a few counts. As yet, its antigen is unknown. Sequenced: PBMCs. The source is a man aged 30 to 39 in good health and CMV-seropositive.

The CDR3 reads CASQTGESPLHF. DNA of the CDR3: TGTGCCAGTCAGACAGGGGAATCACCCCTCCACTTT. This chain joins TRBV19 and TRBJ1-6; TRBD1 matches at 8 bases. The CDR3 consists of 12 residues. The ends lost 8 bases at V and 10 bases at J; junction bases unmatched: 4. Germline V gene lookup returns CDR1 LNHDA and CDR2 SQIVND (reference sequence).